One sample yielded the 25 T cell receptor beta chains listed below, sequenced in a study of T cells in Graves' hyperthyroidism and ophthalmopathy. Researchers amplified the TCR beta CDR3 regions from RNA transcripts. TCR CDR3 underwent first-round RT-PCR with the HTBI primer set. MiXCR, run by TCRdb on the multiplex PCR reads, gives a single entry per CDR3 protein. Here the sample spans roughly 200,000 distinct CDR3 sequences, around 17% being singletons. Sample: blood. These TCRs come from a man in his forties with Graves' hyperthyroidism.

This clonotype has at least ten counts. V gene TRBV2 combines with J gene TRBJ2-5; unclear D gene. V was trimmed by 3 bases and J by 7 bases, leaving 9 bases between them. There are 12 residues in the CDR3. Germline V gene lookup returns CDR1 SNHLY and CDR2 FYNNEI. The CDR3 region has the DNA TGTGCCAGCAGTGAGGGCGTGGGGACCCAGTACTTC. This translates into CASSEGVGTQYF.

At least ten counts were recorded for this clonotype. This chain's CDR3 is CASSLEGGKQYF. The CDR3 DNA sequence: TGTGCCAGCAGCTTAGAGGGGGGCAAGCAGTATTTT. The chain couples TRBV7-9 to TRBJ2-3; D could derive from TRBD1 or TRBD2 (6 bases each). The germline CDR1 and CDR2 sequences are SEHNR and FQNEAQ (reference sequence). Trimming removed 1 base at V and 11 bases at J, with 10 bases between. The length of the CDR3 is 12 residues.

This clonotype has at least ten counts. DNA for the CDR3: TGTGCCAGCAGCTTAGCTTTCAGCATGAACACTGAAGCTTTCTTT. Residues: CASSLAFSMNTEAFF. The chain carries TRBV7-8 and TRBJ1-1; the D is unclear. CDR3 length: 15 amino acids. V was trimmed by 0 bases and J by 0 bases, leaving 8 bases between them. Germline V gene lookup returns CDR1 SGHVS and CDR2 FQNEAQ.

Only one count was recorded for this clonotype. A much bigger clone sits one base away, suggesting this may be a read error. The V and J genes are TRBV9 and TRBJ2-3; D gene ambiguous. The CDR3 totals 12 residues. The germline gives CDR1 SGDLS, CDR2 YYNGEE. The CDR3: CASSVVKDTQCF. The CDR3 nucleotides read TGTGCCAGCAGCGTAGTGAAAGATACGCAGTGTTTT.

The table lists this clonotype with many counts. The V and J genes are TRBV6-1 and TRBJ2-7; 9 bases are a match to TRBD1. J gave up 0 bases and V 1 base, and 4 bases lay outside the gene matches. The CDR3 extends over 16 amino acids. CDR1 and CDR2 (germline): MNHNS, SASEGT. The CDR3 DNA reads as TGTGCCAGCAGTGAAGTCAGGACAGGGGACTCCTACGAGCAGTACTTC. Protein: CASSEVRTGDSYEQYF.

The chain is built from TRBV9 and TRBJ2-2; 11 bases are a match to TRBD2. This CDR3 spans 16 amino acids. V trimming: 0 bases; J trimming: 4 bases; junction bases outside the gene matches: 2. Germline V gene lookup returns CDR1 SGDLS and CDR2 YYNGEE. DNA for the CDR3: TGTGCCAGCAGCGTAGTTAGCGGGGGGGGCACCGGGGAGCTGTTTTTT. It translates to CASSVVSGGGTGELFF.

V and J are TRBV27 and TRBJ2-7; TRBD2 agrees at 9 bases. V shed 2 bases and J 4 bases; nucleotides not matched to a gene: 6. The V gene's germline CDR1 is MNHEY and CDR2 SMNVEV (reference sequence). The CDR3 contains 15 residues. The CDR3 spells CASSLVAGGGYEQYF. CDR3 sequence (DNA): TGTGCCAGCAGTTTAGTTGCGGGGGGGGGGTACGAGCAGTACTTC.

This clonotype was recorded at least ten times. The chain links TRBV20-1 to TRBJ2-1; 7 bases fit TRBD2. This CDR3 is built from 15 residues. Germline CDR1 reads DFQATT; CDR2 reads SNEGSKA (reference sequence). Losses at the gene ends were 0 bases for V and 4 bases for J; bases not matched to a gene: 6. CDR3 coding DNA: TGCAGTGCTAGAGAAGGGAGCGGGGTGTACAATGAGCAGTTCTTC. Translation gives CSAREGSGVYNEQFF.

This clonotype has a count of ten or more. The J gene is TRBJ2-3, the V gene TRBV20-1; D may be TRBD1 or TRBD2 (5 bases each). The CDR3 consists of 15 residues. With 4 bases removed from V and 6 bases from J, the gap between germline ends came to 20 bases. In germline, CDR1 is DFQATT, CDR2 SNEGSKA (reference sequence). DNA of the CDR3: TGCAGTGCTAACTTCGGGGCCAGCAGGCTGGATACGCAGTATTTT. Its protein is CSANFGASRLDTQYF.

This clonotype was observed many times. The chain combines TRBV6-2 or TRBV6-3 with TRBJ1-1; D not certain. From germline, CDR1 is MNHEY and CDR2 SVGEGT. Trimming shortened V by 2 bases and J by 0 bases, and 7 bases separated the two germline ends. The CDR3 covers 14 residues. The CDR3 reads CASSYDWMNTEAFF. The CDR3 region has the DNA TGTGCCAGCAGTTACGACTGGATGAACACTGAAGCTTTCTTT.

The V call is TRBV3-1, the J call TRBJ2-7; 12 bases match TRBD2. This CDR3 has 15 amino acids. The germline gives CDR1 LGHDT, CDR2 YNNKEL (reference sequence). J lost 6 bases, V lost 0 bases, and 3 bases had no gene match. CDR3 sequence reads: CASSQDLAGGREQYF. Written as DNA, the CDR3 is TGTGCCAGCAGCCAAGATCTAGCGGGGGGGCGCGAGCAGTACTTC.

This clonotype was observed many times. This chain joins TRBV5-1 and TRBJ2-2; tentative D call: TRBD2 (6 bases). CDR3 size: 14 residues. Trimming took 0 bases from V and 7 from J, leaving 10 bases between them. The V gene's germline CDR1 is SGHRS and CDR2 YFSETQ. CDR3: CASSLVQGGGELFF. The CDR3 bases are TGCGCCAGCAGCTTGGTTCAGGGAGGCGGGGAGCTGTTTTTT.

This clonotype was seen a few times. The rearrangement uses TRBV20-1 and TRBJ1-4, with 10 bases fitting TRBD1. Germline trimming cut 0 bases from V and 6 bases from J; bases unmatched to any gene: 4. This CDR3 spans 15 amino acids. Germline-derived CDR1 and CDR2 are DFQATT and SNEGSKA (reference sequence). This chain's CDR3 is CSARDSGTGDEKLFF. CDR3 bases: TGCAGTGCTAGAGATTCTGGGACAGGGGATGAAAAACTGTTTTTT.

This CDR3 reads CASSLGVSGFSGNTIYF. The DNA for the CDR3 is TGTGCCAGCAGCTTGGGCGTATCAGGATTCTCTGGAAACACCATATATTTT. The chain uses TRBV5-5 and TRBJ1-3, with D unclear. CDR1 and CDR2 (germline): SGHKS, YYEKEE (reference sequence). The CDR3 runs to 17 residues. Trimming shortened V by 0 bases and J by 0 bases, and 13 bases separated the two germline ends.

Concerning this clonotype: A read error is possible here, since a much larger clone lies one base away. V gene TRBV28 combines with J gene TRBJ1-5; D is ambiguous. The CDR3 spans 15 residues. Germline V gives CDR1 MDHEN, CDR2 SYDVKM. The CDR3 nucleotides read TGTACCAGCAGTTTGGAGTCGTACAGCAATCAGCCCCAGCATTTT. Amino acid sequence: CTSSLESYSNQPQHF. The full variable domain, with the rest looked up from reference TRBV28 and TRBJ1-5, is DVKVTQSSRYLVKRTGEKVFLECVQDMDHENMFWYRQDPGLGLRLIYFSYDVKMKEKGDIPEGYSVSREKKERFSLILESASTNQTSMYLCTSSLESYSNQPQHFGDGTRLSIL.

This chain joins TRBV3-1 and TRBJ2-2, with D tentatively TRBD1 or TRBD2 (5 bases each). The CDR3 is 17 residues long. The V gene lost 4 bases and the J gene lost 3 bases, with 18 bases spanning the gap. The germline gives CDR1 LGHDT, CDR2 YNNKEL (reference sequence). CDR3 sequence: CASSLRRTMGDTGELFF. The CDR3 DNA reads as TGTGCCAGCAGCCTCAGGAGAACGATGGGGGACACCGGGGAGCTGTTTTTT.

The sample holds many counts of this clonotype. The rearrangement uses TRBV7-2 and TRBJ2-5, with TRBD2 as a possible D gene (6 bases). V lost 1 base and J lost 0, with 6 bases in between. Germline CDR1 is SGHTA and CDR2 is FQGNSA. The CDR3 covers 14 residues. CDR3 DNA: TGTGCCAGCAGCTTAGGGGACTACCAAGAGACCCAGTACTTC. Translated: CASSLGDYQETQYF.

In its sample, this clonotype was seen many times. The CDR3 region is CASSSRDRAPYGYTF. DNA of the CDR3: TGTGCCAGCAGCTCACGGGACAGGGCTCCGTATGGCTACACCTTC. J is TRBJ1-2 and V is TRBV11-2, with 9 bases that match TRBD1. V gave up 4 bases and J gave up 5 bases; unmatched junction bases: 8. CDR3 length: 15 residues. The germline CDR1 and CDR2 sequences are SGHAT and FQNNGV.

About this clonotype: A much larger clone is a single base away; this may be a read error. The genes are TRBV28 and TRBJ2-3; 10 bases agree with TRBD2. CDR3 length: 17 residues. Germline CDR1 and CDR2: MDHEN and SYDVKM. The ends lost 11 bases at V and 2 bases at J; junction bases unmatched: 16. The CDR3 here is CAGNTPTLAGSTDTQYF. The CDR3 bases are TGTGCCGGCAATACCCCTACACTAGCGGGGTCCACAGATACGCAGTATTTT.

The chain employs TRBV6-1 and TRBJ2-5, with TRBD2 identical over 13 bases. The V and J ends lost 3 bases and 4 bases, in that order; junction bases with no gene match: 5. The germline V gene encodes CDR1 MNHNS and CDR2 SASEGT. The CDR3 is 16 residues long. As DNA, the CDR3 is TGTGCCAGCAGTGACGGACTAGCGGGAGATCGAGAGACCCAGTACTTC. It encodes CASSDGLAGDRETQYF.

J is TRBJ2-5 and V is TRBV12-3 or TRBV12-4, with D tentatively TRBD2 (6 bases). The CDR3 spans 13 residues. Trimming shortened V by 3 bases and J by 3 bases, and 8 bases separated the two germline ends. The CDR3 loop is CASSFSGEETQYF. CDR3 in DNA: TGTGCCAGCAGTTTTAGCGGAGAAGAGACCCAGTACTTC.

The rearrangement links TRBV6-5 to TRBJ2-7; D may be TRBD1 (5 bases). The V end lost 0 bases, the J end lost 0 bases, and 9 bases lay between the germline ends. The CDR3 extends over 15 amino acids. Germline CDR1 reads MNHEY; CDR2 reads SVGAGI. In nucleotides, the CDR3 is TGTGCCAGCAGTTACTCAGGGGTGAGCTCCTACGAGCAGTACTTC. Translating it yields CASSYSGVSSYEQYF.

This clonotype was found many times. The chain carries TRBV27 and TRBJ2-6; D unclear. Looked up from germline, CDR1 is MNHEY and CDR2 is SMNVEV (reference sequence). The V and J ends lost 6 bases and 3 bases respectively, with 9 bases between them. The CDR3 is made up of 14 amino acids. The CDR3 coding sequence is TGTGCCAGCAGGCGGAACTTTGGGGCCAACGTCCTGACTTTC. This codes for CASRRNFGANVLTF.

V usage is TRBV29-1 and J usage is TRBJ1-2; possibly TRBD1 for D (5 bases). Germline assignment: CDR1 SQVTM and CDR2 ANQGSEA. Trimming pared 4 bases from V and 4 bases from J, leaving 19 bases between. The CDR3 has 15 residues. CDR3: CSVGGAGGAFYGYTF. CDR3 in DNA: TGCAGCGTTGGGGGAGCGGGAGGGGCTTTCTATGGCTACACCTTC.

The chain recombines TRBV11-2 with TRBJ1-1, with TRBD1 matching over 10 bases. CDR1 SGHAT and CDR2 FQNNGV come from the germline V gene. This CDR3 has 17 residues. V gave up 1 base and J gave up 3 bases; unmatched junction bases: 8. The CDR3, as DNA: TGTGCCAGCAGCTTAGGAGACAGGGGGCGCCGGGACACTGAAGCTTTCTTT. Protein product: CASSLGDRGRRDTEAFF.